What follows are 16 T cell receptor beta chains derived from one specimen sequenced in a study of OX40 agonist ivuxolimab in advanced cancers. Repertoires were generated with immunoSEQ multiplex PCR, while TCRdb's copy carries only in-frame clones and drops some. The data hold tens of thousands of clones, with roughly 90% observed a single time. The specimen comprised CD4+ or CD8+ T cells sorted from blood, sampled in a trial of the OX40 agonist ivuxolimab. These receptors all come from an adult with an advanced solid tumor such as melanoma, head and neck, liver or kidney cancer.

CDR3 loop: CASSQDRTGGVGYGYTF. CDR3 DNA sequence: TGTGCCAGCAGCCAAGATCGGACAGGGGGAGTTGGCTATGGCTACACCTTC. The chain is built from TRBV4-2 and TRBJ1-2; 10 bases match TRBD1. The CDR3 runs to 17 residues. The germline V gene has CDR1 LGHNA and CDR2 YNFKEQ. J lost 4 bases, V lost 0 bases, and 8 bases had no gene match.

The chain joins TRBV14 to TRBJ1-1, with 7 bases fitting TRBD1. V was pared by 5 bases and J by 6 bases, with 12 bases of the junction left unmatched. Germline assignment: CDR1 SGHDN and CDR2 FVKESK. This CDR3 is built from 15 residues. CDR3 region: CASSLPTGYDSEAFF. Written as DNA, the CDR3 is TGTGCCAGCAGCTTACCGACAGGGTATGATTCTGAAGCTTTCTTT. The variable domain in full, completed from reference TRBV14 and TRBJ1-1, reads EAGVTQFPSHSVIEKGQTVTLRCDPISGHDNLYWYRRVMGKEIKFLLHFVKESKQDESGMPNNRFLAERTGGTYSTLKVQPAELEDSGVYFCASSLPTGYDSEAFFGQGTRLTVV.

The chain recombines TRBV5-1 with TRBJ2-1; D is uncertain. V was pared by 0 bases and J by 1 base, with 8 bases between. Germline loops: CDR1 SGHRS, CDR2 YFSETQ. CDR3 length: 15 residues. DNA for the CDR3: TGCGCCAGCAGCTTGGAGCACCGATCCTACAATGAGCAGTTCTTC. Protein: CASSLEHRSYNEQFF.

This clone came up once. The chain carries TRBV19 and TRBJ2-5, with 10 positions matching TRBD1. Germline V CDR1 and CDR2: LNHDA, SQIVND (reference sequence). Trimming at V came to 5 bases and at J to 4 bases, leaving 4 bases not matched to a gene. The CDR3 runs 14 residues. The CDR3 reads CASSRQGAGETQYF. CDR3 nucleotides: TGTGCCAGTAGTCGACAGGGGGCTGGAGAGACCCAGTACTTC.

The DNA of the CDR3 is TGTGCCAGCAGTCGGACAGACCGATCGGAAAAACTGTTTTTT. Translation: CASSRTDRSEKLFF. This chain uses TRBV28 with TRBJ1-4; D is perhaps TRBD1 (6 bases). Trimming removed 5 bases from V and 8 bases from J, with 15 bases in between. The CDR3 is made up of 14 amino acids. In germline, CDR1 is MDHEN, CDR2 SYDVKM.

The V and J genes are TRBV9 and TRBJ2-1; the D gene is possibly TRBD1 (6 bases). This CDR3 has 14 residues. With 0 bases removed from V and 6 bases from J, the gap between germline ends came to 10 bases. Germline loops: CDR1 SGDLS, CDR2 YYNGEE. The CDR3 DNA follows: TGTGCCAGCAGCGTAGGTAACAGGGCCAATGAGCAGTTCTTC. This translates into CASSVGNRANEQFF.

The sample holds one count of this clone. The chain recombines TRBV7-9 with TRBJ2-7; 7 bases map to TRBD1. Germline V lookup: CDR1 SEHNR, CDR2 FQNEAQ (reference sequence). CDR3 length: 14 residues. V shed 5 bases, J shed 3 bases, and the junction held 7 bases outside the gene matches. CDR3 coding DNA: TGTGCCAGCAGCCTAAGACAGGGTTACTACGAGCAGTACTTC. This sequence encodes CASSLRQGYYEQYF.

V gene TRBV19 combines with J gene TRBJ1-1, with D tentatively TRBD1 (6 bases). V lost 4 bases and J lost 0, with 15 bases in between. Germline V gene data show CDR1 as LNHDA and CDR2 as SQIVND (reference sequence). This CDR3 is built from 16 residues. CDR3 in amino acids: CASSNPGQLMNTEAFF. CDR3 DNA sequence: TGTGCCAGTAGTAACCCTGGACAGTTGATGAACACTGAAGCTTTCTTT.

The rearrangement links TRBV28 to TRBJ2-5; D is perhaps TRBD2 (6 bases). Per germline, CDR1 MDHEN and CDR2 SYDVKM. The ends were cut back, 8 bases at V and 2 bases at J, with 12 bases in the middle. This CDR3 has 13 residues. CDR3 residues: CASRWGVQETQYF. In DNA form, the CDR3 reads TGTGCCAGCCGTTGGGGGGTTCAAGAGACCCAGTACTTC. The entire variable domain, with the rest obtained from reference TRBV28 and TRBJ2-5, is as follows: DVKVTQSSRYLVKRTGEKVFLECVQDMDHENMFWYRQDPGLGLRLIYFSYDVKMKEKGDIPEGYSVSREKKERFSLILESASTNQTSMYLCASRWGVQETQYFGPGTRLLVL.

This chain connects TRBV6-5 to TRBJ2-7; D ambiguous. Trimming left V 6 bases short and J 6 bases short, with 9 bases between. This CDR3 comprises 11 residues. From germline, CDR1 is MNHEY and CDR2 SVGAGI. The CDR3 reads CASSFKGEQYF. CDR3 coding DNA: TGTGCCAGCAGCTTCAAAGGCGAGCAGTACTTC.

The chain uses TRBV7-2 and TRBJ1-2; TRBD1 agrees at 7 bases. Germline CDR1 SGHTA, CDR2 FQGNSA. The CDR3 is made up of 12 amino acids. V shed 5 bases, J shed 8 bases, and the junction held 5 bases outside the gene matches. CDR3 bases: TGTGCCAGCAGCGGTGACAGGGCGGGCTACACCTTC. It translates to CASSGDRAGYTF.

As for this clone: Germline and junction disagree at one end, which may indicate a read error. The chain joins TRBV11-2 to TRBJ1-5; no reliable D call. The length of the CDR3 is 15 residues. Germline V CDR1 and CDR2: SGHAT, FQNNGV. CDR3 sequence reads: CASSLGGVGNRPQHF. CDR3 DNA sequence: TGTGCCAGCAGCTTAGGTGGAGTGGGCAATCGGCCCCAGCATTTT.

The chain carries TRBV2 and TRBJ1-2; tentatively, D is TRBD1 (6 bases). V was shortened by 6 bases and J by 4 bases, with 21 bases between the two germline ends. This CDR3 is built from 16 residues. CDR1 SNHLY and CDR2 FYNNEI come from the germline V gene. Written as DNA, the CDR3 is TGTGCCAGCAGAGCGAGTGCCAGGGGTTTCGGCTATGGCTACACCTTC. Amino acid sequence: CASRASARGFGYGYTF.

This chain uses TRBV28 with TRBJ2-7, with TRBD1 matching 12 bases. Unmatched junction bases numbered 8, after V lost 5 bases and J lost 6 bases. Per the germline V gene, CDR1 is MDHEN and CDR2 is SYDVKM. This CDR3 has 15 amino acids. In DNA form, the CDR3 reads TGTGCCAGCAGTCCAGGGACAGGGGGCCTCCGCGAGCAGTACTTC. This translates into CASSPGTGGLREQYF. Full variable domain (rest looked up from reference TRBV28 and TRBJ2-7): DVKVTQSSRYLVKRTGEKVFLECVQDMDHENMFWYRQDPGLGLRLIYFSYDVKMKEKGDIPEGYSVSREKKERFSLILESASTNQTSMYLCASSPGTGGLREQYFGPGTRLTVT.

This chain links TRBV7-6 with TRBJ1-1; D unclear. The germline gives CDR1 SGHVS, CDR2 FNYEAQ. The CDR3 length is 13 residues. V dropped 6 bases and J dropped 3 bases, with 11 bases sitting between them. The CDR3 spells CASRRDRDTEAFF. CDR3 bases: TGTGCCAGCAGAAGGGATCGCGACACTGAAGCTTTCTTT.

The chain has TRBV29-1 and TRBJ2-3; 7 positions agree with TRBD2. Germline V gene sequence: CDR1 SQVTM, CDR2 ANQGSEA. The J segment lost 4 bases and the V segment lost 4 bases, leaving 8 bases of the junction unmatched. The CDR3 length is 14 residues. The CDR3 nucleotides read TGCAGCGTTGTATGGGAGGGGAGTCCAGATACGCAGTATTTT. Amino acid sequence: CSVVWEGSPDTQYF.